Listed below are T cell receptor beta chains from one sample, sequenced in a study of shared clonotypes between healthy human individuals. Profiled with immunoSEQ multiplex PCR; TCRdb holds only in-frame clones, not every one. The sample yields some 2,100,000 clones, approximately 95% seen once. Sequencing was carried out using naive CD4+ T cells sorted from blood. These receptors originate from a man between 18 and 29 years old in good health. Both conserved end residues are part of each CDR3. The D gene is left open where the match is weak. Not every row has a clone size; where given, it reads once, few, many or a size class.

>TRBV4-3|TRBJ1-6|.|TRBD1
TGCGCCAGCAGCCAAACCACCTCCAGGGGGAACTCACCCCTCCACTTT
CASSQTTSRGNSPLHF
>TRBV10-3|TRBJ2-3|.|.
TGTGCCATCAGCGCTTCCCGGGACCTGGGCACCACAGATACGCAGTATTTT
CAISASRDLGTTDTQYF
>TRBV10-1|TRBJ2-2|.|TRBD1
TGCGCCAGCAGCCAAAACAGGGGAACCGGGGAGCTGTTTTTT
CASSQNRGTGELFF
>TRBV7-9|TRBJ1-5|.|.
TGTGCCAGCAGCTTAGAGGGGTCGGGGAGCAATCAGCCCCAGCATTTT
CASSLEGSGSNQPQHF
>TRBV15|TRBJ2-5|.|.
TGTGCCACCAGCAGAGGTGGAGGGGATCAGGAGACCCAGTACTTC
CATSRGGGDQETQYF
>TRBV11-2|TRBJ2-3|.|TRBD2
TGTGCCAGCAGCACCGGGACTAGCGGGAGTGGCACGCAGTATTTT
CASSTGTSGSGTQYF
>TRBV21-1|TRBJ1-2|.|.
TGTGCCACTCAGCGGGGATTCTATGGCTACACCTTC
CATQRGFYGYTF
>TRBV5-1|TRBJ2-2|.|.
TGCGCCAGCAGCTTTATAGGCACCGGGGAGCTGTTTTTT
CASSFIGTGELFF
>TRBV7-9|TRBJ1-1|.|.
TGTGCCAGCAGCCCTGGGGGGCGGAACACTGAAGCTTTCTTT
CASSPGGRNTEAFF
>TRBV7-2|TRBJ1-2|.|TRBD1
TGTGCCAGCAGCTTAGCGGTTGGGACAGGGGGTTATGGCTACACCTTC
CASSLAVGTGGYGYTF
>TRBV4-1|TRBJ1-2|.|.
TGCGCCAGCAGCCAAGACCGCCTTTTGATAGGGGAGGGATCCGGCTACACCTTC
CASSQDRLLIGEGSGYTF
>TRBV4-1|TRBJ1-5|.|.
TGCGCCAGCAGCCAAGATAGTATTTTGACAGGCGGCAATCAGCCCCAGCATTTT
CASSQDSILTGGNQPQHF
>TRBV5-1|TRBJ2-1|.|.
TGCGCCAGCAGCTTGGTAAGGCCCGGCTCGGCGGGTGAGCAGTTCTTC
CASSLVRPGSAGEQFF
>TRBV4-3|TRBJ2-1|.|TRBD2
TGCGCCAGCAGCCAAGATGCAGCGGGGAACCACAATGAGCAGTTCTTC
CASSQDAAGNHNEQFF
>TRBV30|TRBJ2-5|.|.
TGTGCCTGGAGTGTACAAGGGGGTCATCAGACCCAGTACTTC
CAWSVQGGHQTQYF
>TRBV5-1|TRBJ1-1|.|.
TGCGCCAGCAGCTTGGGAGCGGTTGTGAACACTGAAGCTTTCTTT
CASSLGAVVNTEAFF
>TRBV19|TRBJ2-7|.|.
TGTGCCAGTAGTCTTCGGACAGCCTCCTACGAGCAGTACTTC
CASSLRTASYEQYF
>TRBV4-1|TRBJ2-7|.|.
TGCGCCAGCAACCACCCTACGGCAGGGTACTACGAGCAGTACTTC
CASNHPTAGYYEQYF
>TRBV5-1|TRBJ2-7|.|.
TGCGCCAGCAGCCCTAGGGGGGCAGGGAGCTCCTACGAGCAGTACTTC
CASSPRGAGSSYEQYF
>TRBV11-2|TRBJ1-4|.|TRBD1
TGTGCCAGCAGCTTTGGACAGGGTGGAGTGGGTGAAAAACTGTTTTTT
CASSFGQGGVGEKLFF
>TRBV6-6|TRBJ2-2|.|.
TGTGCCAGCAGTTTGAGGAGCCCGAACACCGGGGAGCTGTTTTTT
CASSLRSPNTGELFF
>TRBV5-1|TRBJ2-3|.|.
TGCGCCAGCAGTGATTTCACAGATACGCAGTATTTT
CASSDFTDTQYF
>TRBV11-2|TRBJ1-2|.|TRBD1
TGTGCCAGCAGCCCAGCGACAGGGAATGGCTACACCTTC
CASSPATGNGYTF
>TRBV9|TRBJ2-7|once|TRBD1
TGTGCCAGCAGCGTGAGGACAGGGGGTCCCTACGAGCAGTACTTC
CASSVRTGGPYEQYF
>TRBV30|TRBJ2-2|once|.
TGTGCCTGGAGTTTGGAGGGGCGCGACACCGGGGAGCTGTTTTTT
CAWSLEGRDTGELFF
>TRBV27|TRBJ1-1|once|.
TGTGCCAGCAGTTTGGTGGCAGGGCTGAACACTGAAGCTTTCTTT
CASSLVAGLNTEAFF
>TRBV19|TRBJ1-2|once|TRBD1
TGTGCCAGTAGTACCCGACAGGGGGATAACTATGGCTACACCTTC
CASSTRQGDNYGYTF
>TRBV7-2|TRBJ1-5|.|.
TGTGCCAGCAGCTTAGACTGGGGGCAGCCCCAGCATTTT
CASSLDWGQPQHF
>TRBV6-5|TRBJ2-3|.|.
TGTGCCAGCAGTTACAGAGCGGGTGCTACAGATACGCAGTATTTT
CASSYRAGATDTQYF
>TRBV29-1|TRBJ1-1|.|.
TGCAGCGTTGAGCCACAGCTTACCACTGAAGCTTTCTTT
CSVEPQLTTEAFF
>TRBV5-1|TRBJ2-7|.|.
TGCGCCAGCCAGCGGCCGGGCAGCTACGAGCAGTACTTC
CASQRPGSYEQYF
>TRBV9|TRBJ1-1|.|TRBD1
TGTGCCAGCAGCGCCGCGCCCCGACAGGGTGAAGCTTTCTTT
CASSAAPRQGEAFF
>TRBV28|TRBJ1-1|.|.
TGTGCCAGCAGTTTAGGGGGGTTGAACACTGAAGCTTTCTTT
CASSLGGLNTEAFF
>TRBV11-2|TRBJ2-3|.|TRBD2
TGTGCCAGCAGCCACTGGGAGGGAGATGGGGCAGATACGCAGTATTTT
CASSHWEGDGADTQYF
>TRBV7-9|TRBJ2-7|.|.
TGTGCCAGCAGCGAGGTGTACAACTACGAGCAGTACTTC
CASSEVYNYEQYF